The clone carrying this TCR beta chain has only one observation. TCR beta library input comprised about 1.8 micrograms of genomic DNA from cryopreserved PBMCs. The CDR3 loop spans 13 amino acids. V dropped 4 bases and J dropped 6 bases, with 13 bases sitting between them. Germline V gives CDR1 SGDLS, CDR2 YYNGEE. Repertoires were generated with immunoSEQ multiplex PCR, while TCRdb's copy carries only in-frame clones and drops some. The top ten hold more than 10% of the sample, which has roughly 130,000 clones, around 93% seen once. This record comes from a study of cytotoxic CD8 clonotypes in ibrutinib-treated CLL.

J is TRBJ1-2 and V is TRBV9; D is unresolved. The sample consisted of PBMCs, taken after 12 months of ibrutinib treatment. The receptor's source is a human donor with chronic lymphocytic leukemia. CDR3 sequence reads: CASSRSVRDGYTF. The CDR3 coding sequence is TGTGCCAGCAGCAGGTCGGTACGGGATGGCTACACCTTC.